This TCR beta chain emerged from a study of beta chain features in type 1 diabetes. Study-level findings and limits: The similarity of naive, central memory and Treg TCRB repertoires appeared greater among patients than among healthy donors. Shortening of TCRB CDR3s, moderate but significant, appeared in all four CD4+ subsets of Type 1 diabetes patients. In these data, an HLA type influence on TCRB rearrangement remained unresolved.

Each sorted population was over 95% pure. TCRB transcripts that were expressed got sequenced, as all of the isolated RNA had been reverse transcribed. TCRdb's copy holds only in-frame clones and misses some; the assay was immunoSEQ multiplex PCR. The sample carries hundreds of thousands of clones, about 15% recorded once. There are a few counts of this clone. Its specificity is unknown. The CDR3 totals 12 residues. V lost 6 bases to trimming and J lost 7 bases; unmatched junction nucleotides: 3. Germline CDR1 is SNHLY and CDR2 is FYNNEI. The gene calls are TRBV2 and TRBJ2-1, with 7 positions matching TRBD2. The sequenced sample consisted of naive CD4+ T cells from blood. This clonotype was obtained from a man between 18 and 29 years old with type 1 diabetes. CDR3 sequence (DNA): TGTGCCAGCAGGTATAGCGGGAATGAGCAGTTCTTC. Residues: CASRYSGNEQFF.